This TCR beta chain emerged from a study of shared clonotypes between healthy human individuals. Assay: immunoSEQ multiplex PCR; the TCRdb copy retains only in-frame clones and omits some. The profile covers about 2.4 million clones, with more than 90% appearing a single time and over 0.12% taken by the ten largest. Germline V gene sequence: CDR1 KGHSH, CDR2 LQKENI. The J segment lost 0 bases and the V segment lost 0 bases, leaving 13 bases of the junction unmatched. The CDR3 spans 20 residues. CD4+ cell separation produced CD45RA+ naive and CD45RA-negative memory subsets. This sequence joins TRBV18 and TRBJ1-4, with 7 nucleotides matching TRBD1. This clonotype originated in a man aged 18 to 30 in good health. The sample consisted of naive CD4+ T cells sorted from blood. Subset denoted: CD45RA+ positively selected. The CDR3 loop reads CASSPPVGTVGSATNEKLFF. In DNA, the CDR3 is TGTGCCAGCTCACCACCGGTCGGGACAGTAGGTTCTGCAACTAATGAAAAACTGTTTTTT.